This is a list of T cell receptor beta chains from one sample in a study of T-cell memory formation after mild COVID-19. TCRdb processed the 5' RACE reads anew with MiXCR; each CDR3 protein has one entry. The sample carries 450,000 or so distinct CDR3 sequences, roughly 23% recorded once. The sample comprised PBMCs or a T cell subset sorted from them (not recorded which). Receptors originate from an adult woman who had mild COVID-19 (a few samples of this study predate the infection). Cell type and time point are not known. Each CDR3 is given with its conserved first and last residue. Each record gives: V gene, J gene, CDR3 protein.

TRBV7-9,TRBJ2-6,CASSEGQGSSGANVLTF
TRBV3-1,TRBJ1-2,CASSQGNSNYGYTF
TRBV4-1,TRBJ1-4,CASSHSTRQDYRKLFF
TRBV18,TRBJ1-1,CASSPLSTDYGTEAFF
TRBV7-6,TRBJ2-5,CASSPPGLARETQYF
TRBV4-2,TRBJ2-1,CASSRRLADNEQFF
TRBV29-1,TRBJ1-2,CSVDPGTGMDYGYTF
TRBV7-2,TRBJ2-1,CASSLEGSVSYNEQFF
TRBV12-3/TRBV12-4,TRBJ1-2,CASRGGDRRYYGYTF
TRBV4-1,TRBJ1-2,CASSPFDRDQGGYTF
TRBV9,TRBJ2-7,CASSPRQGTPTSWEQYF
TRBV29-1,TRBJ1-1,CSVEDRRRAFF
TRBV20-1,TRBJ2-7,CSARPRGQALNEQYF
TRBV29-1,TRBJ2-7,CSVEFTRGYAIHEQYF
TRBV9,TRBJ2-3,CASSTRGGEVGPDTQYF
TRBV7-8,TRBJ1-5,CASSFSDRGLGNQPQHF
TRBV12-3/TRBV12-4,TRBJ1-2,CASSSGPPHGYTF
TRBV7-6,TRBJ1-1,CASSFLAGGDTEAFF
TRBV5-1,TRBJ2-2,CASSFRTSGRNTGELFF
TRBV25-1,TRBJ2-5,CASSESPGVETQYF
TRBV6-2/TRBV6-3,TRBJ2-3,CASSYSTSDTQYF
TRBV6-5,TRBJ1-2,CASSPTQGDLGGYTF
TRBV15,TRBJ2-3,CATSRDGTGSTDTQYF
TRBV2,TRBJ2-4,CASSEGGGAWAKNIQYF
TRBV7-9,TRBJ2-3,CASRPQIGDTQYF
TRBV30,TRBJ2-4,CAWSVGAIQYF
TRBV18,TRBJ2-7,CASSPPRRSSEQYF
TRBV27,TRBJ2-6,CASGPGNSGANVLTF
TRBV28,TRBJ2-5,CASSLRQLETQYF
TRBV7-2,TRBJ2-7,CASSRSGLPIHEQYF
TRBV11-2,TRBJ2-2,CASSTLRELHF
TRBV5-1,TRBJ2-3,CASSLSGLATSDTQYF
TRBV5-1,TRBJ2-1,CASSQILDEQFF
TRBV12-3/TRBV12-4,TRBJ1-5,CASSTGRYSNQPQHF
TRBV20-1,TRBJ2-1,CSARAVGLAGDNEQFF
TRBV12-3/TRBV12-4,TRBJ2-1,CASNPATGNNEQFF
TRBV27,TRBJ2-1,CASSVTLANEQFF
TRBV4-3,TRBJ2-3,CASSQGTSTRTDTQYF
TRBV24-1,TRBJ2-7,CATGTPSSYEQYF
TRBV12-3/TRBV12-4,TRBJ2-1,CASSLSGGGAHEQFF
TRBV9,TRBJ2-1,CASSVAPADEQFF
TRBV25-1,TRBJ2-7,CASSDVFRYEQYF
TRBV7-2,TRBJ2-5,CASSLDPGRYQETQYF
TRBV10-3,TRBJ2-7,CAISGGTTTYEQYF
TRBV5-1,TRBJ2-7,CASSSFGSSYEQYF
TRBV6-2/TRBV6-3,TRBJ1-1,CASSYSITLTGVDTEAFF
TRBV2,TRBJ2-2,CASTNSGGRDTGELFF
TRBV20-1,TRBJ2-3,CSARKGPYRTDTQYF
TRBV20-1,TRBJ2-1,CSANTFGGFNEQFF
TRBV29-1,TRBJ2-7,CSVRDPLSSEQYF
TRBV4-2,TRBJ2-1,CASSQRSTSGSNEQFF
TRBV9,TRBJ2-3,CAGSRDPAGDTQYF
TRBV25-1,TRBJ2-1,CASSERRDSLYNEQFF
TRBV5-1,TRBJ2-5,CASSPGALQETQYF
TRBV4-3,TRBJ1-1,CASSQSTGNTEAFF
TRBV7-9,TRBJ1-4,CASSRGQGNEKLFF
TRBV7-6,TRBJ2-7,CASSLYDGATYEQYF
TRBV7-2,TRBJ2-2,CASSLMGRGQTGELFF
TRBV29-1,TRBJ1-5,CSVGAENQPQHF
TRBV9,TRBJ2-7,CASSPRGQRGYEQYF